The clone carrying this TCR beta chain was recorded only once. Its antigen is not identified. Germline-derived CDR1 and CDR2 are SGHNT and YENEEA. The ends were cut back, 5 bases at V and 5 bases at J, with 12 bases in the middle. This CDR3 spans 14 amino acids. This entry is derived from a study of response to subunit inactivated influenza vaccine. General observations from the study: The authors suggested that every seasonal influenza vaccination recruits few new T cells.

Each CDR3 protein gets one entry after TCRdb re-called the RT-PCR reads with MiXCR. The data contain some 190,000 distinct CDR3 sequences, about an eighth of them singletons. The receptor was derived from a man aged 45-65 years who received an inactivated influenza vaccine. The rearrangement links TRBV11-3 to TRBJ2-2, with D hard to call. Specimen: CD8+ T cells sorted from PBMCs, collected roughly 5 days after vaccination. The CDR3 DNA sequence: TGTGCCAGCAGCCCCTTCCCAGGAACCGGGGAGCTGTTTTTT. Amino acid sequence: CASSPFPGTGELFF. The whole variable domain, remainder taken from reference TRBV11-3 and TRBJ2-2, is EAGVVQSPRYKIIEKKQPVAFWCNPISGHNTLYWYLQNLGQGPELLIRYENEEAVDDSQLPKDRFSAERLKGVDSTLKIQPAELGDSAVYLCASSPFPGTGELFFGEGSRLTVL.